The T cell receptor (beta chain) under discussion was sequenced for a study of T-cell reconstitution after alpha-beta-depleted transplantation in children. This clonotype came up many times. Its target is unknown. Study-level results: About two months after transplant, alpha-beta T cells reportedly came from several hundred expanded graft clones. A year post-transplant, T-cell counts and diversity derived mostly from newly produced T cells. Where some patients showed high TCRbeta diversity at day 60, it came from recipient T cells and thymic progenitors that had survived.

The germline gives CDR1 SGHRS, CDR2 YFSETQ. V dropped 4 bases and J dropped 0; count of bases not matched to a gene: 1. The length of the CDR3 is 14 residues. Using unique molecular identifiers, the investigators prepared the TCRbeta library. A single record per CDR3 protein comes from TCRdb applying MiXCR to the PCR reads. This sample has about 90,000 distinct CDR3 sequences, with 15% to 17% found just once. The sequences come from PBMCs, mostly from graft donor cells, collected 180 days after TCRalphabeta/CD19-depleted stem cell transplant. This chain connects TRBV5-1 to TRBJ2-7; 10 bases fit TRBD2. This TCR derives from a male patient aged 2-15 years who had a stem cell transplant for acute lymphoblastic leukemia, so the T cells may come from the graft donor. As DNA, the CDR3 is TGCGCCAGCAGCAGCGGGGGGGCCTCCTACGAGCAGTACTTC. It translates to CASSSGGASYEQYF.